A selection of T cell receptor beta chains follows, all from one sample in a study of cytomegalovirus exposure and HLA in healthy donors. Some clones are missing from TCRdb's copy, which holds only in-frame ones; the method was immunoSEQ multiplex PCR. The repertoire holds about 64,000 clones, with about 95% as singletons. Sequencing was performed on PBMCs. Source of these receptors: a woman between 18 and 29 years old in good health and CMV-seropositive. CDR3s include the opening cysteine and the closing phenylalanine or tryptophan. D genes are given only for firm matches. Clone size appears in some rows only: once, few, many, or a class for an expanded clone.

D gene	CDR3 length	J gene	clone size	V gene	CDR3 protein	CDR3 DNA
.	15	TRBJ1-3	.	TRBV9	CASSVERGNGNTIYF	TGTGCCAGCAGCGTAGAGAGGGGGAACGGAAACACCATATATTTT
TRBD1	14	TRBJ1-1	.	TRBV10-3	CAISEPNRGTEAFF	TGTGCCATCAGTGAGCCGAACAGGGGCACTGAAGCTTTCTTT
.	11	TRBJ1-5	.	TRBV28	CASSPNQPQHF	TGTGCCAGCAGTCCTAATCAGCCCCAGCATTTT
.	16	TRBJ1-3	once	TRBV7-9	CASSLRMTVSGNTIYF	TGTGCCAGCAGCTTAAGGATGACAGTCTCTGGAAACACCATATATTTT
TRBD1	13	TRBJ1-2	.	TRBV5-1	CASSQTGGYGYTF	TGCGCCAGCAGTCAAACAGGGGGCTATGGCTACACCTTC
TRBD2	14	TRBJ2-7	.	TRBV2	CASSEPDGGDEQYF	TGTGCCAGCAGTGAACCCGATGGGGGGGACGAGCAGTACTTC
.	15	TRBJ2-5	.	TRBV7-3	CASSLNGVRWETQYF	TGTGCCAGCAGCTTAAACGGGGTCCGGTGGGAGACCCAGTACTTC
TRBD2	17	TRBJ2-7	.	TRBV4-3	CASSQDRRSGGAYEQYF	TGCGCCAGCAGCCAAGATAGGAGGAGCGGGGGGGCCTACGAGCAGTACTTC
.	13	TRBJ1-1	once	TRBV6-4	CASSDNEATEAFF	TGTGCCAGCAGTGACAATGAGGCCACTGAAGCTTTCTTT
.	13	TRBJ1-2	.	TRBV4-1	CASSLDSNYGYTF	TGCGCCAGCAGCCTCGACAGTAACTATGGCTACACCTTC
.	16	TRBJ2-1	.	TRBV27	CASSLFPTQEYNEQFF	TGTGCCAGCAGTTTATTCCCTACCCAAGAATACAATGAGCAGTTCTTC
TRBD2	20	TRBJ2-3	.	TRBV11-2	CASSLDGVRASGRSTDTQYF	TGTGCCAGCAGCTTAGACGGGGTCCGGGCTAGCGGGAGGTCCACAGATACGCAGTATTTT
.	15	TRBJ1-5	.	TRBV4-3	CASSQEAGGNQPQHF	TGCGCCAGCAGCCAAGAAGCGGGGGGCAATCAGCCCCAGCATTTT
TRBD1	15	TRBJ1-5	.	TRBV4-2	CASSQERAGGQPQHF	TGTGCCAGCAGCCAAGAGAGGGCAGGGGGTCAGCCCCAGCATTTT
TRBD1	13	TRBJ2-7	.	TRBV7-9	CASSSSQGAEQYF	TGTGCCAGCAGCTCCTCACAGGGGGCCGAGCAGTACTTC
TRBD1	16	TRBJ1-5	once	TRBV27	CASILGGQGANQPQHF	TGTGCCAGCATCCTTGGGGGACAGGGGGCGAATCAGCCCCAGCATTTT
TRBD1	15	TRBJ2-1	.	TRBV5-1	CASSLGQGPYNEQFF	TGCGCCAGCAGCTTGGGACAGGGCCCCTACAATGAGCAGTTCTTC
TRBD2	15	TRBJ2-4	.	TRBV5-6	CASSLPGGAERLQYF	TGTGCCAGCAGCCTACCGGGGGGGGCGGAGCGCCTTCAGTACTTC
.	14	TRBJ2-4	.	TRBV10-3	CAISEGDNKNIQYF	TGTGCCATCAGTGAGGGGGACAACAAAAACATTCAGTACTTC
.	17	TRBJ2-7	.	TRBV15	CATSRVRSALLAGEQYF	TGTGCCACCAGCAGAGTACGCTCGGCCCTCCTTGCGGGCGAGCAGTACTTC
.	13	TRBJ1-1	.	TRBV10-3	CAISEQGAYEAFF	TGTGCCATCAGTGAGCAGGGTGCCTATGAAGCTTTCTTT
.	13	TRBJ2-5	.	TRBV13	CASSLPSQETQYF	TGTGCCAGCAGCTTACCCAGTCAAGAGACCCAGTACTTC
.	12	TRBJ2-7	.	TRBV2	CASRGIGNEQYF	TGTGCCAGCAGGGGGATCGGGAACGAGCAGTACTTC
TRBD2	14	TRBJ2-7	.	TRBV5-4	CASSSREGGDEQYF	TGTGCCAGCAGCTCCCGGGAGGGTGGCGACGAGCAGTACTTC
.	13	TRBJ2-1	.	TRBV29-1	CSVDTARGDEQFF	TGCAGCGTTGACACCGCCAGGGGGGATGAGCAGTTCTTC
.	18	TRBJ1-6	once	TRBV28	CASSPRARPQGRNSPLHF	TGTGCCAGCAGCCCAAGAGCCCGTCCCCAGGGTAGGAATTCACCCCTCCACTTT
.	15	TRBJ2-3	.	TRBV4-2	CASSQAGDRADTQYF	TGTGCCAGCAGCCAAGCGGGGGACCGCGCAGATACGCAGTATTTT
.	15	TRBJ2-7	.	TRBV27	CASSPIWGEAYEQYF	TGTGCCAGCAGCCCAATTTGGGGGGAAGCCTACGAGCAGTACTTC
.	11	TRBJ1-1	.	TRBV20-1	CSGTAASEAFF	TGCAGTGGGACAGCCGCTTCCGAAGCTTTCTTT
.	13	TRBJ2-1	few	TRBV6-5	CASSWGGNNEQFF	TGTGCCAGCAGTTGGGGCGGGAACAATGAGCAGTTCTTC
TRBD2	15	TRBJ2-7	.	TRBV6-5	CASRKSSGSTYEQYF	TGTGCCAGCAGAAAGAGTAGCGGGAGTACGTACGAGCAGTACTTC
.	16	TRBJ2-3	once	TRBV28	CASSRYMRAWSDTQYF	TGTGCCAGCAGCCGGTACATGAGGGCTTGGTCAGATACGCAGTATTTT
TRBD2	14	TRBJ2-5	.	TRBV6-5	CASSFGSGAETQYF	TGTGCCAGCAGTTTTGGTAGCGGGGCGGAGACCCAGTACTTC
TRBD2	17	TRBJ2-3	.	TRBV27	CASSQEGTSGGPDTQYF	TGTGCCAGCAGTCAGGAAGGGACTAGCGGGGGGCCAGATACGCAGTATTTT
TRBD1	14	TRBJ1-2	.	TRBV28	CASSLGTGVAGYTF	TGTGCCAGCAGTTTAGGGACAGGGGTTGCTGGCTACACCTTC
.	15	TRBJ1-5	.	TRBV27	CASSLSQGRNQPQHF	TGTGCCAGCAGTTTATCCCAGGGGCGTAATCAGCCCCAGCATTTT
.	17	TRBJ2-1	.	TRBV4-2	CASSQDLRGAPYNEQFF	TGTGCCAGCAGCCAAGATCTACGGGGGGCCCCCTACAATGAGCAGTTCTTC
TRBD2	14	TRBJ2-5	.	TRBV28	CASISGGLSETQYF	TGTGCCAGCATTTCGGGGGGGCTCTCAGAGACCCAGTACTTC
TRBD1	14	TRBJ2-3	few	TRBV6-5	CASSDRGTGDTQYF	TGTGCCAGCAGTGACCGCGGGACAGGGGATACGCAGTATTTT
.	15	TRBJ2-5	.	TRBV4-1	CASSQGQGPMGTQYF	TGCGCCAGCAGCCAAGGTCAGGGGCCCATGGGGACCCAGTACTTC
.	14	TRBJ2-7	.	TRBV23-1	CASSHWRDCYEQYF	TGCGCCAGCAGTCACTGGAGAGATTGTTACGAGCAGTACTTC
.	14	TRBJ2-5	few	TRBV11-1	CASSWKGSGETQYF	TGTGCCAGCAGCTGGAAAGGGAGCGGAGAGACCCAGTACTTC
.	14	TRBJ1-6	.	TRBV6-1	CASNSGFDNSPLHF	TGTGCCAGCAATTCCGGGTTCGATAATTCACCCCTCCACTTT
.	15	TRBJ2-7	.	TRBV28	CASSVTAGSIYEQYF	TGTGCCAGCAGCGTGACGGCGGGGAGCATTTACGAGCAGTACTTC
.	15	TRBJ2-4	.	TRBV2	CASSHTELAKNIQYF	TGTGCCAGCAGCCATACTGAGCTAGCCAAAAACATTCAGTACTTC
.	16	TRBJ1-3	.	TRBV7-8	CASSLVGPGEANTIYF	TGTGCCAGCAGCTTAGTAGGCCCAGGGGAAGCAAACACCATATATTTT
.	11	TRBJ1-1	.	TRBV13	CASSINTEAFF	TGTGCCAGCAGCATAAACACTGAAGCTTTCTTT
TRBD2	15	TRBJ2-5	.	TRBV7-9	CASSVAGGPKETQYF	TGTGCCAGCAGCGTAGCGGGAGGGCCAAAGGAGACCCAGTACTTC
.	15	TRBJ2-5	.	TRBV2	CASSEARLAQETQYF	TGTGCCAGCAGTGAAGCGAGGCTAGCCCAAGAGACCCAGTACTTC
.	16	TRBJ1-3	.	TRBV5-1	CASSLDEGGFGNTIYF	TGCGCCAGCAGCTTGGATGAGGGGGGGTTTGGAAACACCATATATTTT
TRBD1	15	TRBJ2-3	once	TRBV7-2	CASSRRQGATDTQYF	TGTGCCAGCAGCCGGAGACAGGGGGCGACAGATACGCAGTATTTT
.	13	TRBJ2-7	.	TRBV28	CASSLASPYEQYF	TGTGCCAGCAGTTTGGCCTCTCCCTACGAGCAGTACTTC
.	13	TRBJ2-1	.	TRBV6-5	CASSSPSSPTQFF	TGTGCCAGCAGTTCACCGAGTTCACCTACCCAGTTCTTC
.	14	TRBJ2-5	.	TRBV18	CASSPENGQETQYF	TGTGCCAGCTCACCAGAGAACGGGCAAGAGACCCAGTACTTC